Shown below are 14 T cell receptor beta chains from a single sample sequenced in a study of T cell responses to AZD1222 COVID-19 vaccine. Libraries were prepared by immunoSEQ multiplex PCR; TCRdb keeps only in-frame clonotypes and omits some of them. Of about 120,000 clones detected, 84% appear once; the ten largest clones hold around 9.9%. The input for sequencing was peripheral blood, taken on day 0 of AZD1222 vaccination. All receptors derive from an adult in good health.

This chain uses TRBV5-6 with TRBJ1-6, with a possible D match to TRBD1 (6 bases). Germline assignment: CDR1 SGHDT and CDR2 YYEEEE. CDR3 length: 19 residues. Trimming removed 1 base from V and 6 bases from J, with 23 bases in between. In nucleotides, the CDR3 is TGTGCCAGCAGCTTGAGGAGTCCAGGGGCCGGGGGTGGTAATTCACCCCTCCACTTT. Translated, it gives CASSLRSPGAGGGNSPLHF.

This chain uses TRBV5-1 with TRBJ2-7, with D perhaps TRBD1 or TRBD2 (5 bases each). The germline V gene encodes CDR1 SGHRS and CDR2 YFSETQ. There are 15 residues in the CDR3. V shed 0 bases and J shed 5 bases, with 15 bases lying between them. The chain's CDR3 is CASSLVGTENDEQYF. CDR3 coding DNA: TGCGCCAGCAGCTTGGTTGGGACGGAAAACGACGAGCAGTACTTC.

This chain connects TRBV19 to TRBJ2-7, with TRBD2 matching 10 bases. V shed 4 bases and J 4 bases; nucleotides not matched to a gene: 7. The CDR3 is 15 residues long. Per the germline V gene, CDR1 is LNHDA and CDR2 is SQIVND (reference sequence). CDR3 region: CASSRGLADFYEQYF. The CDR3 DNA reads TGTGCCAGTAGTAGAGGACTAGCGGACTTTTACGAGCAGTACTTC.

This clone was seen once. The DNA of the CDR3 is TGCAGTGCCTCGCCGGGGGAAAAACTGTTTTTT. Amino acids: CSASPGEKLFF. The chain recombines TRBV20-1 with TRBJ1-4; unclear D gene. Germline V gene data show CDR1 as DFQATT and CDR2 as SNEGSKA (reference sequence). CDR3 length equals 11 residues. Trimming removed 6 bases from V and 8 bases from J, with 10 bases in between.

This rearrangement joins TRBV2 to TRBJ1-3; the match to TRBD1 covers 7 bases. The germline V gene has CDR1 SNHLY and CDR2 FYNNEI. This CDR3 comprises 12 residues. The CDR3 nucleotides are TGTGCTTACAGGGGTCCTGGAAACACCATATATTTT. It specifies CAYRGPGNTIYF.

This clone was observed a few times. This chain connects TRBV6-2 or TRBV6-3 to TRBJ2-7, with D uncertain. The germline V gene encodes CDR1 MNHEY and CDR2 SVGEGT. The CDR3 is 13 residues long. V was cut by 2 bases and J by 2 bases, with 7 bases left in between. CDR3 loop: CASSYEYTYEQYF. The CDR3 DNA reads TGTGCCAGCAGTTACGAATACACCTACGAGCAGTACTTC.

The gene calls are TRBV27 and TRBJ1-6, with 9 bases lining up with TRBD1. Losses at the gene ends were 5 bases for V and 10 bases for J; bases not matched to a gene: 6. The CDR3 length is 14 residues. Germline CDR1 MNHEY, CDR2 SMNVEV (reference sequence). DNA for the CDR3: TGTGCCAGCAGTCTAGGACAGGGGAGATCACCCCTCCACTTT. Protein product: CASSLGQGRSPLHF.

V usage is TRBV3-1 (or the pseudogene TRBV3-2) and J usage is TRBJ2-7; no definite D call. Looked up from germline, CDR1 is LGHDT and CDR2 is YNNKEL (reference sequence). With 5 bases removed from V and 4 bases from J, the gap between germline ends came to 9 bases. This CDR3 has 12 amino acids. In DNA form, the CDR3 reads TGTGCCAGCAGCTCGACTCTGTACGAGCAGTACTTC. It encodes CASSSTLYEQYF.

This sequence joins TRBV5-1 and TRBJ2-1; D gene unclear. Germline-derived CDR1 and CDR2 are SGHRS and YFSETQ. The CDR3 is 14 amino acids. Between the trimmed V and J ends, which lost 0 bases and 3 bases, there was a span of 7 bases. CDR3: CASSLEVLYNEQFF. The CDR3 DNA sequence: TGCGCCAGCAGCTTGGAGGTCCTCTACAATGAGCAGTTCTTC.

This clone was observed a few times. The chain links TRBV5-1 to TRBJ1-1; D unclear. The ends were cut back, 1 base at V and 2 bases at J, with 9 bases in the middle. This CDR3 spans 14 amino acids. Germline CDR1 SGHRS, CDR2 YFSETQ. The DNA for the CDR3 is TGCGCCAGCAGCTTGTCATCCTCAAACACTGAAGCTTTCTTT. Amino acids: CASSLSSSNTEAFF.

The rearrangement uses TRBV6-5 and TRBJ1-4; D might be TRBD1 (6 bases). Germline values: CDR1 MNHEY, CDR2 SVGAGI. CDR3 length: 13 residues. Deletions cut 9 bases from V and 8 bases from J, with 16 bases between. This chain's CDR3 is CASGGGIREKLFF. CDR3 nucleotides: TGTGCCAGTGGAGGGGGAATAAGGGAAAAACTGTTTTTT.

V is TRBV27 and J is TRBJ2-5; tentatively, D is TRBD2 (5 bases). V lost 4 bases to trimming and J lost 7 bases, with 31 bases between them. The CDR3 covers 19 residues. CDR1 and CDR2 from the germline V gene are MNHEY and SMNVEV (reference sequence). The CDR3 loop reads CASSSLSPLSGPQRGTQYF. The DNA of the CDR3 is TGTGCCAGCAGTTCACTTTCCCCACTAAGCGGTCCACAACGGGGGACCCAGTACTTC.

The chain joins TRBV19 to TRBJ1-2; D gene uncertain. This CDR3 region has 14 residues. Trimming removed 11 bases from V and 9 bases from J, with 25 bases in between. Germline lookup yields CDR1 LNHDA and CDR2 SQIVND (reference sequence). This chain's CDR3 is CAVAAGHSGSSYTF. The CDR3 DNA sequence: TGTGCCGTAGCAGCGGGTCACTCCGGTAGCAGCTACACCTTC.

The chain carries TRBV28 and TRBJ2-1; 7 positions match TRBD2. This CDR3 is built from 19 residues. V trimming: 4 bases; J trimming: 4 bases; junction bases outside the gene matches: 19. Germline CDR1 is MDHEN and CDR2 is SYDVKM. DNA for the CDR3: TGTGCCAGCAGTTCCTCCCGCCCGGAGCGGGGTCAGCTTTACAATGAGCAGTTCTTC. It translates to CASSSSRPERGQLYNEQFF.